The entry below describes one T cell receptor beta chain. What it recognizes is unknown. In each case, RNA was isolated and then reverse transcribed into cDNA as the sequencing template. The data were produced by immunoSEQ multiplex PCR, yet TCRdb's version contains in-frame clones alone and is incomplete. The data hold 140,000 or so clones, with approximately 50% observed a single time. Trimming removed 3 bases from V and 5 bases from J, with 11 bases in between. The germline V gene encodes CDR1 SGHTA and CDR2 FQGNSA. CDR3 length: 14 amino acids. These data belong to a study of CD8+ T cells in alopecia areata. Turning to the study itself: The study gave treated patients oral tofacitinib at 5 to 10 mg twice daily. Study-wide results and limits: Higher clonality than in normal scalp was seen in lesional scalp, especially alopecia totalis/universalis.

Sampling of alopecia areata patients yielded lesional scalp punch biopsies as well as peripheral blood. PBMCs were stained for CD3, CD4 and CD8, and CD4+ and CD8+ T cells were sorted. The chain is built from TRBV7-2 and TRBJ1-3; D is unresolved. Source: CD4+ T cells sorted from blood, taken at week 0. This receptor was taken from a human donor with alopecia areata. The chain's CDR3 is CASSLLSVRNTIYF. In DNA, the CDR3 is TGTGCCAGCAGCTTGTTGTCGGTTAGAAACACCATATATTTT.